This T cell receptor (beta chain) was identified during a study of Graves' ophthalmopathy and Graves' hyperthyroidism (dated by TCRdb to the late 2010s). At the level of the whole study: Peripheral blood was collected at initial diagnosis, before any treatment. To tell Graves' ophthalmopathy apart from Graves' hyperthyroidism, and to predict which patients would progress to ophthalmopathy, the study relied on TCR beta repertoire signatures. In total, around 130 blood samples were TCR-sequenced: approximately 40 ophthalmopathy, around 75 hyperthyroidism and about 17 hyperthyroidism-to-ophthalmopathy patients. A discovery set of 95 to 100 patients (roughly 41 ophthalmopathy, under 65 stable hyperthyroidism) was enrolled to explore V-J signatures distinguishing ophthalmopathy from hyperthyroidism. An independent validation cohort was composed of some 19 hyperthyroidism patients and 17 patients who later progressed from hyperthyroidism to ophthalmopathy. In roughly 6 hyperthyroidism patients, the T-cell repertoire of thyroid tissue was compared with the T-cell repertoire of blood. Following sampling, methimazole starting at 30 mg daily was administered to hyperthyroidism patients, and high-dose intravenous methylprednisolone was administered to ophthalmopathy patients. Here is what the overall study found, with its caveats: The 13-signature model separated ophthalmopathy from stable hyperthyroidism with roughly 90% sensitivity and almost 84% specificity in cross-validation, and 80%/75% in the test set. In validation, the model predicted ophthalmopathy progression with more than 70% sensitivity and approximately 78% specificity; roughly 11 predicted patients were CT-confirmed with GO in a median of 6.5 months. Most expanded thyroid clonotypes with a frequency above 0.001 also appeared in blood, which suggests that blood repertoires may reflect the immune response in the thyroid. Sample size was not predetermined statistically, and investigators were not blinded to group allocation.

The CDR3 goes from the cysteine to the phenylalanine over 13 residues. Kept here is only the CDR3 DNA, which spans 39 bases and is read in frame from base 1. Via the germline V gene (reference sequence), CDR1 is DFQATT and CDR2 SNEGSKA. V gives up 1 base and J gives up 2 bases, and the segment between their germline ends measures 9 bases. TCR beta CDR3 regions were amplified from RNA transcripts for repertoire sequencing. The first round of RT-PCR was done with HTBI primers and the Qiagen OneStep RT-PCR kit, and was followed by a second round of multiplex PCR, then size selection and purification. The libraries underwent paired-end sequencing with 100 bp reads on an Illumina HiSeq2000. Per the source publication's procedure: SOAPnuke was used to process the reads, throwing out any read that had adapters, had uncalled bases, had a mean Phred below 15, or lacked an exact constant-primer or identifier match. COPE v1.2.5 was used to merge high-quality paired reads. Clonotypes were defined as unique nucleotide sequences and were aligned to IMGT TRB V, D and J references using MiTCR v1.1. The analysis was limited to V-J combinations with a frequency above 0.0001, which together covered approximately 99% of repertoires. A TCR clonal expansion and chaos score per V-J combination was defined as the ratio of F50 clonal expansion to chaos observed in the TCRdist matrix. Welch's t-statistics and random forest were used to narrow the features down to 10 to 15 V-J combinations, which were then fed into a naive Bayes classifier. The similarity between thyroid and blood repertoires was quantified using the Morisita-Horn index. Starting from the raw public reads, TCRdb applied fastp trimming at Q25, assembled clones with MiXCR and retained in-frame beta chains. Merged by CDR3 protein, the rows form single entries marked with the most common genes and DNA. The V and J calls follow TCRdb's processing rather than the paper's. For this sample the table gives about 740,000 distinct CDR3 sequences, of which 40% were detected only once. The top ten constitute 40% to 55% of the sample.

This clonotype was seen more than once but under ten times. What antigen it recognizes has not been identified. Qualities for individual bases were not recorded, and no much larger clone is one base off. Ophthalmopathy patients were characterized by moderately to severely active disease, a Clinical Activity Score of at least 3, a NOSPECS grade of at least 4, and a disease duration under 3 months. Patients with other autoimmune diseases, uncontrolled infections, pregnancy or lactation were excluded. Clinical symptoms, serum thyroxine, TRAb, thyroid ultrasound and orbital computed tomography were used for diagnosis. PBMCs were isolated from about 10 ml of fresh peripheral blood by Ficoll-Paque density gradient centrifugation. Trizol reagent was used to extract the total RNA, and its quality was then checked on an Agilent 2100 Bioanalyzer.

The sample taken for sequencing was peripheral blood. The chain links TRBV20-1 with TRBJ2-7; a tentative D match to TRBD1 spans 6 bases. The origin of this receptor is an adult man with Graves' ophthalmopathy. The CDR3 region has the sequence CSARVRQAYEQYF. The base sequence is TGCAGTGCTAGAGTCCGACAGGCCTACGAGCAGTACTTC.